This T cell receptor beta chain appears in the sequencing data of a study of blood T cell repertoires in COVID-19. Assay used: immunoSEQ multiplex PCR; TCRdb lists only in-frame clones, some missing. Of under 200,000 clones in the sample, 82% were seen once. The V end lost 6 bases, the J end lost 4 bases, and 9 bases lay between the germline ends. The CDR3 is 13 amino acids. Per the germline V gene, CDR1 is MNHEY and CDR2 is SMNVEV (reference sequence). The receptor comes from a woman aged 60 to 75 with COVID-19, enrolled during active disease. The gene calls are TRBV27 and TRBJ1-4; D not resolved. Sequenced sample: peripheral blood. The chain's CDR3 is CASRSFSNEKLFF. The CDR3 DNA is TGTGCCAGCAGAAGCTTTAGTAATGAAAAACTGTTTTTT.